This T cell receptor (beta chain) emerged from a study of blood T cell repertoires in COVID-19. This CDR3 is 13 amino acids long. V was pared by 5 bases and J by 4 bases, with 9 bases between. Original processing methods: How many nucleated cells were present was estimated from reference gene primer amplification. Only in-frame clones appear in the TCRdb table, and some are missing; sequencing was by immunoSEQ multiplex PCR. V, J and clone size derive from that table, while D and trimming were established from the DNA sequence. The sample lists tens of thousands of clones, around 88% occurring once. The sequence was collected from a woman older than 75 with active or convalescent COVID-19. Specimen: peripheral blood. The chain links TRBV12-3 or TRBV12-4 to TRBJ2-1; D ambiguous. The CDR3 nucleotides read TGTGCCAGCAGTCCTGGGCAGTACAATGAGCAGTTCTTC. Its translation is CASSPGQYNEQFF.